Below, 2 T cell receptor beta chains from the same sample are listed, as sequenced in a study of blood T cell repertoires in COVID-19. Repertoires were generated with immunoSEQ multiplex PCR, while TCRdb's copy carries only in-frame clones and drops some. The sample holds under 50,000 clones; about four fifths are singletons and the top ten take roughly 4.4%. Sequencing was done on a sample of peripheral blood. The receptors derive from an older woman with acute or convalescent COVID-19.

J is TRBJ1-6 and V is TRBV10-2, with 7 nucleotides matching TRBD1. The CDR3 is 12 amino acids. The ends lost 6 bases at V and 7 bases at J; junction bases unmatched: 0. Germline V gene data show CDR1 as WSHSY and CDR2 as SAAADI. The CDR3 nucleotides read TGCGCCAGCAGGACAGGGAATTCACCCCTCCACTTT. It specifies CASRTGNSPLHF.

V gene TRBV5-1 combines with J gene TRBJ1-5; TRBD1 matches at 7 bases. This CDR3 spans 14 amino acids. From germline, CDR1 is SGHRS and CDR2 YFSETQ. Trimming took 0 bases from V and 11 from J; bases not matched to a gene: 8. This CDR3 is CASSLGQGKSAQHF. CDR3 nucleotides: TGCGCCAGCAGCTTGGGACAGGGCAAGTCGGCCCAGCATTTT.